This TCR beta chain stems from a study of blood T cells in healthy people across ages (dated by TCRdb to 2013 to 2016). Describing the broader study: In model experiments, template switching captured roughly one uniquely barcoded TCR beta cDNA molecule for every two T cells. Age-related changes in TCR beta repertoire diversity were measured in the study by deep sequencing normalized with unique cDNA molecular identifiers. The donors were divided into four age groups: young (average around 15 years), middle-aged (about 39), aged (under 70) and long-lived (about 79). To avoid experimental bias, donors of different ages were spread randomly across the sequencing lanes. Using the same blood draw, the study looked at two additional independent replicas of 1 million unique cDNA reads for two donors, one aged 18 to 29 and the other aged 80 or older.

Beyond this particular receptor, the publication reports: Because profiling used bulk unsorted PBMCs, naive and antigen-experienced compartments could not be compared conclusively. Observed TCR beta diversity correlated strongly with the percentage of naive T cells measured by flow cytometry. Estimates of total diversity based on one million sequenced T cells were regarded as lower bounds and as underestimates. Compared with the aged group, the long-lived group had more naive CD4+ T cells, fewer expanded clones and increased TCR diversity, a pattern suggesting age selection. Donor CMV infection status was unknown, potentially confounding age-related changes in expanded clonotypes. As age increased, observed TCR beta diversity per million T cells dropped in a roughly linear way, and a significant reduction was already evident by age 40.

Receptor amplification or capture employed 5' RACE. TCRdb records Illumina HiSeq 2500 as the sequencer. A second PCR of roughly 6 to 11 cycles was run with a J-beta primer mix and a sample-barcoded 5' primer. Each TCR beta cDNA molecule received a unique molecular identifier from a template-switch 5' adaptor carrying 12 random nucleotides. At least 3 million CDR3-containing paired-end reads were obtained from each sample. First-strand cDNA was synthesized from all RNA with the Mint cDNA synthesis kit, primed by a TRBC-specific oligonucleotide. All cDNA was treated with uracil-DNA glycosylase and then went through a first 18-cycle PCR with the universal primers M1SS and BC2_uni_R. From the authors' description of their analysis: For normalization, 1 million high-quality reads were randomly selected from each sample, with every read carrying a distinct molecular identifier. Instead of being binned into consensus sequences, reads with shared molecular identifiers were discarded. MiTCR, with a Q25 quality threshold and the strictest error-elimination algorithm, was used for CDR3 identification, clonotype clustering and error correction. A nonparametric unseen species model with Euler transformation was used to estimate lower-bound total TCR beta diversity. The public reads were quality trimmed at Q25 with fastp and then assembled into clones with MiXCR by TCRdb, keeping productive beta chains. Every entry covers one CDR3 protein and lists the most common genes and DNA from its rows. TCRdb, not the authors, supplied the V and J calls. A total of roughly 800,000 distinct CDR3 sequences appear in this sample, 58% of them only once. 22% of the sample is taken by the ten largest.

Notes on this clonotype: Its antigen remains unidentified. No base qualities exist here, and no much larger clone lies one base off it.

The donors were around 39 Caucasian individuals from Russia, aged 6 to 90 years, who were systemically healthy. Approximately 9.3 milliliters of peripheral blood were drawn from each donor into EDTA-treated Vacutainer tubes. Ficoll-Paque density-gradient centrifugation was used to isolate PBMCs, with at least 6 million per sample. Trizol reagent was used to extract total RNA from the PBMCs, yielding at least 5.5 micrograms per sample. For every donor, flow cytometry on a PBMC aliquot measured the percentage of naive CD45RAhigh/CD27high T cells. V is pared back by 5 bases and J by 2 bases, with 16 bases lying between the germline termini. The germline V gene encodes CDR1 PRHDT and CDR2 FYEKMQ (reference sequence). There are 15 amino acids in the CDR3, from cysteine to phenylalanine inclusive. The retained sequence is limited to the CDR3, 45 bases, with the frame set at the first base.

The sample comprised blood. The chain was built from TRBV13 and TRBJ2-7, with the D gene possibly TRBD1 or TRBD2, each one fitting 5 bases. This TCR came from a man under 40 in good health. The nucleotide sequence reads TGTGCCAGCAGCACGGGGCGTCGGGCAACCTACGAGCAGTACTTC. This codes for CASSTGRRATYEQYF.